This TCR beta chain was recovered during a study of cytomegalovirus exposure and HLA in healthy donors. The PCR made use of 60 Vbeta and 13 Jbeta primers. Profiled with immunoSEQ multiplex PCR; TCRdb holds only in-frame clones, not every one. The data contain 90,000 to 120,000 clones, 82% of them singletons. Study outcomes and limitations: The study flagged some 170 TCR beta chains as cytomegalovirus-associated.

This clone was observed a handful of times. Its antigen remains unidentified. Per germline, CDR1 SGHTA and CDR2 FQGNSA. This CDR3 spans 16 amino acids. Germline trimming cut 0 bases from V and 6 bases from J; bases unmatched to any gene: 8. Sequencing input: PBMCs. The gene calls are TRBV7-2 and TRBJ2-1, with 7 bases aligning to TRBD2. This clonotype originated in a man under 40 in good health and CMV-seropositive. CDR3 bases: TGTGCCAGCAGCTTAGCGTCGTCTAGCGGAAGCAATGAGCAGTTCTTC. Protein: CASSLASSSGSNEQFF.